This entry lists 29 T cell receptor beta chains sequenced from one sample in a study of cytomegalovirus exposure and HLA in healthy donors. Profiled with immunoSEQ multiplex PCR; TCRdb holds only in-frame clones, not every one. The sample lists about 140,000 clones; about 90% were seen once. Sequencing used PBMCs. These receptors all stem from a woman between 18 and 29 years old in good health and CMV-seropositive.

The chain uses TRBV7-2 and TRBJ1-2; D is uncertain. The CDR3 has 13 residues. Germline-derived CDR1 and CDR2 are SGHTA and FQGNSA. Trimming removed 2 bases from V and 8 bases from J, with 12 bases in between. The CDR3 DNA sequence: TGTGCCAGCAGCTTATCCGGTTTACAGGGCTACACCTTC. Translating it yields CASSLSGLQGYTF.

V and J are TRBV15 and TRBJ2-2, with TRBD2 matching 8 bases. Looked up from germline, CDR1 is LNHNV and CDR2 is YYDKDF (reference sequence). This CDR3 is 18 amino acids long. V trimming: 5 bases; J trimming: 5 bases; junction bases outside the gene matches: 16. CDR3 DNA sequence: TGTGCCACCAGCCCCGAGGGCGGCGGGGGGCGGGGTACCGGGGAGCTGTTTTTT. This codes for CATSPEGGGGRGTGELFF.

This CDR3 reads CASSFGLTGANVLTF. CDR3 in DNA: TGTGCCAGCAGCTTTGGTCTAACTGGGGCCAACGTCCTGACTTTC. The rearrangement links TRBV5-8 to TRBJ2-6; D unresolved. CDR1 SGHTS and CDR2 YDEGEE come from the germline V gene. V was shortened by 2 bases and J by 2 bases, with 8 bases between the two germline ends. This CDR3 comprises 15 residues.

The chain carries TRBV5-6 and TRBJ2-3, with 8 positions matching TRBD1. This CDR3 region has 16 residues. V lost 4 bases to trimming and J lost 2 bases; unmatched junction nucleotides: 9. CDR1 is SGHDT and CDR2 is YYEEEE in the germline V gene. CDR3 amino acids: CASSLRAGGFTDTQYF. In nucleotides, the CDR3 is TGTGCCAGCAGCCTCAGGGCAGGGGGCTTCACAGATACGCAGTATTTT.

This rearrangement joins TRBV7-6 to TRBJ1-3, with D uncertain. Trimming took off 2 bases at V and 1 base at J, with 6 bases between the two ends. Germline-derived CDR1 and CDR2 are SGHVS and FNYEAQ. CDR3 length: 14 amino acids. The CDR3 bases are TGTGCCAGCAGCTTATCCGGTTCTGGAAACACCATATATTTT. It translates to CASSLSGSGNTIYF. Full variable domain (missing parts from reference TRBV7-6 and TRBJ1-3): GAGVSQSPRYKVTKRGQDVALRCDPISGHVSLYWYRQALGQGPEFLTYFNYEAQQDKSGLPNDRFSAERPEGSISTLTIQRTEQRDSAMYRCASSLSGSGNTIYFGEGSWLTVV.

CDR3 amino acids: CASSLGSSRDNEQFF. CDR3 DNA sequence: TGCGCCAGCAGCTTGGGAAGTTCCCGGGACAATGAGCAGTTCTTC. The V gene is TRBV5-1, the J gene TRBJ2-1; D is ambiguous. CDR1 is SGHRS, CDR2 YFSETQ, per germline. The CDR3 runs 15 residues. V was pared by 0 bases and J by 5 bases, with 12 bases between.

In nucleotides, the CDR3 is TGTGCCATCAGTCCGACTAGCCTGACCCAGTACTTC. Translating gives CAISPTSLTQYF. The gene calls are TRBV10-3 and TRBJ2-5, with TRBD2 matching 7 bases. Losses at the gene ends were 5 bases for V and 7 bases for J; bases not matched to a gene: 4. This CDR3 is built from 12 residues. The germline V gene has CDR1 ENHRY and CDR2 SYGVKD.

V usage is TRBV5-4 and J usage is TRBJ1-1, with D unclear. Germline V gene data show CDR1 as SGHNT and CDR2 as YYREEE (reference sequence). This CDR3 comprises 15 residues. V lost 2 bases and J 3 bases, leaving 14 bases between the germline ends. The CDR3 region is CASSLTVRVDTEAFF. The CDR3 nucleotides are TGTGCCAGCAGCTTAACGGTTCGGGTTGACACTGAAGCTTTCTTT.

This chain links TRBV7-8 with TRBJ2-3; 10 bases match TRBD2. CDR1 and CDR2 (germline): SGHVS, FQNEAQ. The CDR3 has 16 amino acids. The trim removed 0 bases at V and 6 bases at J, leaving 6 bases unmatched. The CDR3 nucleotides are TGTGCCAGCAGCTTAGCCAGCGGGAGGGCCGGGGATACGCAGTATTTT. It codes for CASSLASGRAGDTQYF.

This chain joins TRBV5-1 and TRBJ2-3; 7 nucleotides agree with TRBD1. This CDR3 is built from 14 residues. Germline CDR1 and CDR2: SGHRS and YFSETQ. V lost 4 bases and J lost 2; bases outside the gene matches: 4. This CDR3 reads CASSPGQSTDTQYF. The DNA for the CDR3 is TGCGCCAGCAGCCCGGGACAGTCCACAGATACGCAGTATTTT.

V and J are TRBV9 and TRBJ2-1; TRBD2 is a possible D gene (6 bases). The CDR3 spans 14 residues. V was pared by 3 bases and J by 2 bases, with 9 bases between. The V gene's germline CDR1 is SGDLS and CDR2 YYNGEE. As DNA, the CDR3 is TGTGCCAGCAGCGCCGGGGGACCCTACAATGAGCAGTTCTTC. As protein: CASSAGGPYNEQFF. Supplemented by reference TRBV9 and TRBJ2-1, the full variable domain reads DSGVTQTPKHLITATGQRVTLRCSPRSGDLSVYWYQQSLDQGLQFLIQYYNGEERAKGNILERFSAQQFPDLHSELNLSSLELGDSALYFCASSAGGPYNEQFFGPGTRLTVL.

The chain recombines TRBV7-6 with TRBJ2-1, with 8 bases aligning to TRBD1. Trimming at V came to 7 bases and at J to 5 bases, leaving 10 bases not matched to a gene. There are 15 residues in the CDR3. Germline assignment: CDR1 SGHVS and CDR2 FNYEAQ. DNA of the CDR3: TGTGCCAGCAACACAAGGACAGGGTGGAACAATGAGCAGTTCTTC. It yields the protein CASNTRTGWNNEQFF.

The chain is built from TRBV10-3 and TRBJ1-5, with TRBD1 identical over 7 bases. V was clipped by 4 bases and J by 7 bases; unmatched bases: 10. Per the germline V gene, CDR1 is ENHRY and CDR2 is SYGVKD. CDR3 length: 15 amino acids. The DNA of the CDR3 is TGTGCCATCAGTGCCGCGACAGGGATGAAGCAGCCCCAGCATTTT. As protein: CAISAATGMKQPQHF.

The CDR3 DNA follows: TGTGCCAGCCACATATCAGGGGGCTCTAATGAAAAACTGTTTTTT. Its protein is CASHISGGSNEKLFF. This rearrangement joins TRBV27 to TRBJ1-4, with TRBD1 matching over 8 bases. Germline CDR1 is MNHEY and CDR2 is SMNVEV (reference sequence). This CDR3 region has 15 residues. Trimming cost V 8 bases and J 3 bases; bases outside gene matches: 8.

This rearrangement joins TRBV2 to TRBJ2-7; possibly TRBD1 for D (5 bases). Between the trimmed V and J ends, which lost 8 bases and 5 bases, there was a span of 19 bases. The CDR3 runs to 14 residues. Germline V gene sequence: CDR1 SNHLY, CDR2 FYNNEI. CDR3 amino acids: CASDGTGTPNEQYF. For the CDR3, the DNA is TGTGCCAGCGACGGTACAGGCACCCCAAACGAGCAGTACTTC.

The rearrangement joins TRBV7-9 to TRBJ1-4, with D tentatively TRBD1 (5 bases). The V end was cut by 4 bases, the J end by 8 bases, with 14 bases between. This CDR3 has 14 amino acids. The germline V gene encodes CDR1 SEHNR and CDR2 FQNEAQ (reference sequence). CDR3 sequence reads: CASSSGRGREKLFF. Written as DNA, the CDR3 is TGTGCCAGCAGCTCAGGCCGGGGGAGAGAAAAACTGTTTTTT.

The rearrangement uses TRBV9 and TRBJ1-2, with D unclear. CDR1 is SGDLS, CDR2 YYNGEE, per germline. The CDR3 extends over 15 amino acids. Between the trimmed V and J ends, which lost 3 bases and 2 bases, there was a span of 14 bases. This chain's CDR3 is CASSGGRIANYGYTF. In DNA, the CDR3 is TGTGCCAGCAGCGGTGGGAGAATAGCAAACTATGGCTACACCTTC. Full variable domain (missing parts from reference TRBV9 and TRBJ1-2): DSGVTQTPKHLITATGQRVTLRCSPRSGDLSVYWYQQSLDQGLQFLIQYYNGEERAKGNILERFSAQQFPDLHSELNLSSLELGDSALYFCASSGGRIANYGYTFGSGTRLTVV.

V is TRBV11-2 and J is TRBJ2-7, with 11 bases that match TRBD2. The trim removed 5 bases at V and 6 bases at J, leaving 15 bases unmatched. The CDR3 sequence is 17 residues long. From germline, CDR1 is SGHAT and CDR2 FQNNGV. CDR3 bases: TGTGCCAGCAGCCCGCCGACTAGCGGGGTCCTCAGAGGCGAGCAGTACTTC. Translated, it gives CASSPPTSGVLRGEQYF.

CDR3 loop: CASSGAGSGNTIYF. The DNA of the CDR3 is TGTGCCAGCAGTGGGGCGGGTTCTGGAAACACCATATATTTT. The gene calls are TRBV6-1 and TRBJ1-3, with no clear D. Germline V gives CDR1 MNHNS, CDR2 SASEGT. The V end was cut by 4 bases, the J end by 1 base, with 8 bases between. The CDR3 covers 14 residues.

The chain couples TRBV5-4 to TRBJ2-7, with TRBD1 identical over 12 bases. With 4 bases clipped from V and 6 bases from J, the junction kept 8 bases outside the gene matches. This CDR3 is built from 15 residues. Germline CDR1 is SGHNT and CDR2 is YYREEE (reference sequence). The chain's CDR3 is CASSIAGTGGAEQYF. CDR3 nucleotide sequence: TGTGCCAGCAGCATCGCCGGGACAGGGGGCGCCGAGCAGTACTTC.

This clone appeared a single time. V and J are TRBV27 and TRBJ1-3, with a weak D call TRBD1 (6 bases). Germline V gives CDR1 MNHEY, CDR2 SMNVEV (reference sequence). The CDR3 contains 15 residues. V was clipped by 4 bases and J by 8 bases, with 18 bases between them. The CDR3 sequence is CASSSSGTPGDTIYF. The CDR3 region has the DNA TGTGCCAGCAGTTCTTCCGGGACCCCAGGGGACACCATATATTTT.

The chain combines TRBV15 with TRBJ1-1; D is uncertain. This CDR3 has 15 amino acids. Trimming took 2 bases from V and 0 from J, leaving 10 bases between them. Germline loops: CDR1 LNHNV, CDR2 YYDKDF (reference sequence). CDR3 loop: CATSRPLRLNTEAFF. CDR3 in DNA: TGTGCCACCAGCAGACCACTTCGCCTGAACACTGAAGCTTTCTTT.

The CDR3 is CASSAGTGGFNEKLFF. CDR3 bases: TGTGCCAGCAGCGCCGGGACAGGGGGTTTTAATGAAAAACTGTTTTTT. This chain links TRBV4-2 with TRBJ1-4; 11 bases agree with TRBD1. CDR1 LGHNA and CDR2 YNFKEQ come from the germline V gene. With V trimmed by 5 bases and J by 4 bases, 6 bases remained unmatched. This CDR3 is 16 amino acids long.

Only one count was recorded for this clone. CDR3 coding DNA: TGTGCCAGCAGTGCGGACAGGGTGGCCGGGGAGCTGTTTTTT. Its protein is CASSADRVAGELFF. The chain carries TRBV2 and TRBJ2-2, with 8 bases aligning to TRBD1. This CDR3 region has 14 residues. With V trimmed by 4 bases and J by 6 bases, 4 bases remained unmatched. Per germline, CDR1 SNHLY and CDR2 FYNNEI.

The rearrangement uses TRBV6-5 and TRBJ1-3; D is perhaps TRBD1 (6 bases). This CDR3 region has 15 residues. V lost 8 bases and J lost 1, with 15 bases in between. Germline V gene data show CDR1 as MNHEY and CDR2 as SVGAGI. CDR3 amino acids: CASLISQGSGNTIYF. Written as DNA, the CDR3 is TGTGCCAGCCTAATCTCGCAGGGGTCTGGAAACACCATATATTTT.

The chain recombines TRBV7-9 with TRBJ1-2; 9 bases align to TRBD1. The V gene's germline CDR1 is SEHNR and CDR2 FQNEAQ (reference sequence). The trim removed 4 bases at V and 7 bases at J, leaving 7 bases unmatched. The CDR3 has 14 residues. The CDR3: CASSSPGTGSGYTF. The CDR3 DNA reads as TGTGCCAGCAGCTCACCCGGGACAGGGAGTGGCTACACCTTC.

The chain employs TRBV27 and TRBJ2-7, with 7 bases that match TRBD2. With 10 bases clipped from V and 0 bases from J, the junction kept 9 bases outside the gene matches. There are 14 residues in the CDR3. Per germline, CDR1 MNHEY and CDR2 SMNVEV (reference sequence). CDR3 nucleotides: TGTGCCACCTCTTCGCGGGGGAACTCCTACGAGCAGTACTTC. This sequence encodes CATSSRGNSYEQYF.

This chain uses TRBV10-3 with TRBJ2-2, with 8 positions matching TRBD2. The junction had 3 bases not matched to a gene; V was cut back by 6 bases and J by 3 bases. CDR1 and CDR2 (germline): ENHRY, SYGVKD. The CDR3 sequence is 14 residues long. In DNA form, the CDR3 reads TGTGCCATCAGGGGACTAGGGGACACCGGGGAGCTGTTTTTT. It yields the protein CAIRGLGDTGELFF.

The chain joins TRBV23-1 to TRBJ1-3; D gene uncertain. TRBV23-1 is assigned to the ORF class and has an uncertain function. V lost 11 bases, J lost 0 bases, and 17 bases lay in between. The CDR3 sequence is 15 residues long. The CDR3 spells CAYSGDGDSGNTIYF. Here the CDR3 DNA reads TGCGCCTACAGCGGAGACGGGGACTCTGGAAACACCATATATTTT.